The clone carrying this T cell receptor (beta chain) was detected only once. The data were obtained in a study of blood T cells in healthy people across ages. Then a second PCR, running about 6 to 12 cycles, was carried out with a sample-barcoded 5' primer and a J-beta primer mix. TCRdb re-analysed the 5' RACE reads in MiXCR, keeping a single row per CDR3 protein. The repertoire holds over a million distinct CDR3 sequences, roughly two fifths seen once, with just over 4% in the top ten. V lost 5 bases, J lost 4 bases, and 11 bases lay in between. The CDR3 sequence is 13 residues long. Germline lookup yields CDR1 SEHNR and CDR2 FQNEAQ (reference sequence).

This sequence was found in a woman under 30 in good health. Sequenced input: blood. The chain joins TRBV7-9 to TRBJ1-1; TRBD1 is a possible D gene (5 bases). The CDR3 DNA reads as TGTGCCAGCAGCCCCTTCGGGGGCACTGAAGCTTTCTTT. Its translation: CASSPFGGTEAFF. Variable domain in full (rest from reference TRBV7-9 and TRBJ1-1): DTGVSQNPRHKITKRGQNVTFRCDPISEHNRLYWYRQTLGQGPEFLTYFQNEAQLEKSRLLSDRFSAERPKGSFSTLEIQRTEQGDSAMYLCASSPFGGTEAFFGQGTRLTVV.